This TCR beta chain was observed in a study of regulatory T cells in long-lasting Graves disease. Overall study findings and caveats: With persistent disease, TRBV28, TRBJ1-2 and TRBJ2-5 were the favored segments.

CDR1 SGHTA and CDR2 FQGNSA come from the germline V gene. Trimming took 1 base from V and 7 from J, leaving 13 bases between them. This CDR3 region has 14 residues. Time point specified: newly diagnosed GD, antithyroid drugs for less than 3 months. Extracted PBMC RNA gave rise to the TCR library. The TCR beta library used iRepertoire HTBI primers with Arm-PCR amplification of CDR3. From the multiplex PCR reads, TCRdb called clonotypes with MiXCR, one entry per CDR3 protein. The table records over 300,000 distinct CDR3 sequences, 15% to 18% of them present only once. The table lists this clonotype with many counts. The antigen remains unidentified.

The rearrangement joins TRBV7-2 to TRBJ1-2; unclear D gene. This specimen consisted of peripheral blood mononuclear cells (PBMCs), obtained at new diagnosis, from a patient treated with antithyroid drugs. This receptor was identified in a female donor with Graves disease. The CDR3 DNA is TGTGCCAGCAGCTTAGGCTCTTTGGGTGGTGGCTACACCTTC. The encoded protein is CASSLGSLGGGYTF.